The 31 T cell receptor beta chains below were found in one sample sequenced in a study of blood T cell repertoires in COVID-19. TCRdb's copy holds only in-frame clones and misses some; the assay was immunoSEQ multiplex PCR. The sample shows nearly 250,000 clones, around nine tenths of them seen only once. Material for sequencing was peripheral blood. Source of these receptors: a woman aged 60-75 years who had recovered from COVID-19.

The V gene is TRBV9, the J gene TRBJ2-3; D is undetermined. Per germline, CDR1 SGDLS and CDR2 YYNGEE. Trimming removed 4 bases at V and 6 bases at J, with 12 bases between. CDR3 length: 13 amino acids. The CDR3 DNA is TGTGCCAGCAGCCCCTGGGCCTGGGATACGCAGTATTTT. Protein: CASSPWAWDTQYF. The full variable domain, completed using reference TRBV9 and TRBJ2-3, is DSGVTQTPKHLITATGQRVTLRCSPRSGDLSVYWYQQSLDQGLQFLIQYYNGEERAKGNILERFSAQQFPDLHSELNLSSLELGDSALYFCASSPWAWDTQYFGPGTRLTVL.

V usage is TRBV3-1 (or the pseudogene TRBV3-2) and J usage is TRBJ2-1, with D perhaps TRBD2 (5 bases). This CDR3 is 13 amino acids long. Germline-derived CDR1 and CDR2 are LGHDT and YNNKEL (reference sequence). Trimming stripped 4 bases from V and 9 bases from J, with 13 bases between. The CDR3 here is CASSPRTVLEQFF. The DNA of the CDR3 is TGTGCCAGCAGCCCGAGGACTGTCCTTGAGCAGTTCTTC.

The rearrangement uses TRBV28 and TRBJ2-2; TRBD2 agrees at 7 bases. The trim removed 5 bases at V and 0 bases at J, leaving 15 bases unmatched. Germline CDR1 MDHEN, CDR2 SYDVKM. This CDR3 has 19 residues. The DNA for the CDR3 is TGTGCCAGCAGTCCCCCGGGGAGGGGTCCGTTCGCGAACACCGGGGAGCTGTTTTTT. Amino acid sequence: CASSPPGRGPFANTGELFF.

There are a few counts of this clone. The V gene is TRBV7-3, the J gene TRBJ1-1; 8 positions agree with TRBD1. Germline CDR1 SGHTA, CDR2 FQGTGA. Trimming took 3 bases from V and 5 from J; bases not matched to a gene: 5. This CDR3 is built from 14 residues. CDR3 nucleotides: TGTGCCAGCAGCTTCGGGACAGGCAGAACTGAAGCTTTCTTT. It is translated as CASSFGTGRTEAFF.

Here the CDR3 reads CASSIVGGLEAFF. The CDR3 nucleotides are TGTGCCAGTAGTATCGTAGGCGGCCTTGAAGCTTTCTTT. The genes are TRBV19 and TRBJ1-1; no clear D. Trimming took off 3 bases at V and 7 bases at J, with 12 bases between the two ends. The germline gives CDR1 LNHDA, CDR2 SQIVND (reference sequence). This CDR3 spans 13 amino acids.

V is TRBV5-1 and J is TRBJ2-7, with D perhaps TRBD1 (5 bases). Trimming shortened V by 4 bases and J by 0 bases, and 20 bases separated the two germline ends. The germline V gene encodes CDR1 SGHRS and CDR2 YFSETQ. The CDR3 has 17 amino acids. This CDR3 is CASSPTRQSLSSYEQYF. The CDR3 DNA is TGCGCCAGCAGCCCCACCCGACAGAGCCTAAGCTCCTACGAGCAGTACTTC.

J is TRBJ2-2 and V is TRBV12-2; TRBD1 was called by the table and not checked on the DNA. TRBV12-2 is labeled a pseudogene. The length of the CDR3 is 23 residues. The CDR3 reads CASRLVKIRAKVGRTRNTGELFF. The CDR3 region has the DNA TGTGCAAGTCGCTTAGTTAAAATTCGCGCCAAGGTCGGAAGGACAAGGAACACCGGGGAGCTGTTTTTT.

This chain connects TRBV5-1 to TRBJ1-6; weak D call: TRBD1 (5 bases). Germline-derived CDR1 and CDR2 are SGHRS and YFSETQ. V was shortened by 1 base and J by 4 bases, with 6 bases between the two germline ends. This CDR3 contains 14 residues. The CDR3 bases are TGCGCCAGCAGCTTGCCAGGGTATAATTCACCCCTCCACTTT. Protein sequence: CASSLPGYNSPLHF.

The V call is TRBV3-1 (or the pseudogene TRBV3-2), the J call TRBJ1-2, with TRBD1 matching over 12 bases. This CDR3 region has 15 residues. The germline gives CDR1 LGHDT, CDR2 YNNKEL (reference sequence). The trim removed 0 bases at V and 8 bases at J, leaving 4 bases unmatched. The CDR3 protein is CASSQDGTGGRGYTF. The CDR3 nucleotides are TGTGCCAGCAGCCAAGACGGGACAGGGGGCAGAGGCTACACCTTC.

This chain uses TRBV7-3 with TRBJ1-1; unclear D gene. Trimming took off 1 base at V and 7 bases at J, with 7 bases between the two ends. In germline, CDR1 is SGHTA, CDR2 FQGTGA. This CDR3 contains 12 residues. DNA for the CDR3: TGTGCCAGCAGCTTAAGGGGAGATGAAGCTTTCTTT. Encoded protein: CASSLRGDEAFF.

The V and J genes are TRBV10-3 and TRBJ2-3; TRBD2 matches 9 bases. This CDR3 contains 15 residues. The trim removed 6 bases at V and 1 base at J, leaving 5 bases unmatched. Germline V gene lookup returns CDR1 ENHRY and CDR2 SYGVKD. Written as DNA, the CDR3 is TGTGCCATCAGGCGCGAGCGGGGGGGCACAGATACGCAGTATTTT. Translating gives CAIRRERGGTDTQYF.

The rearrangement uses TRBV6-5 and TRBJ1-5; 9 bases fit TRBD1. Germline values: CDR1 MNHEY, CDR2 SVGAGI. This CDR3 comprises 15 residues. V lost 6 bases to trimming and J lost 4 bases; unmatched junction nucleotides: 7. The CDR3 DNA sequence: TGTGCCAGCAGAGCATCCGGGACAGGGAATCAGCCCCAGCATTTT. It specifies CASRASGTGNQPQHF.

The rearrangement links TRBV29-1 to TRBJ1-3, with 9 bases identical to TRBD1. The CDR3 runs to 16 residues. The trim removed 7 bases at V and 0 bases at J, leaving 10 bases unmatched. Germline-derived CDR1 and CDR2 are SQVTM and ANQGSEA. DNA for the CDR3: TGCAGCGCTTCTAGGACAGGGGTCCTCTCTGGAAACACCATATATTTT. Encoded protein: CSASRTGVLSGNTIYF. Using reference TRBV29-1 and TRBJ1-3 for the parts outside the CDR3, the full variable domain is SAVISQKPSRDICQRGTSLTIQCQVDSQVTMMFWYRQQPGQSLTLIATANQGSEATYESGFVIDKFPISRPNLTFSTLTVSNMSPEDSSIYLCSASRTGVLSGNTIYFGEGSWLTVV.

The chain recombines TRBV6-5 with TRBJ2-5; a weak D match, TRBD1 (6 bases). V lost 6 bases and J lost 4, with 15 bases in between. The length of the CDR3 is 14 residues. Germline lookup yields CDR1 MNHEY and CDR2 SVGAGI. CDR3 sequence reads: CASSPGTNIETQYF. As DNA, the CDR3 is TGTGCCAGCAGCCCCGGGACAAATATAGAGACCCAGTACTTC.

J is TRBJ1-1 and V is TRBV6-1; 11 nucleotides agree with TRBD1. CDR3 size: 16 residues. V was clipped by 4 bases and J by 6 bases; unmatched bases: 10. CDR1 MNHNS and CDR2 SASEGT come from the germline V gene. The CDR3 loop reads CASSAKRTGGTAEAFF. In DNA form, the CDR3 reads TGTGCCAGCAGTGCCAAGAGGACAGGGGGCACGGCTGAAGCTTTCTTT.

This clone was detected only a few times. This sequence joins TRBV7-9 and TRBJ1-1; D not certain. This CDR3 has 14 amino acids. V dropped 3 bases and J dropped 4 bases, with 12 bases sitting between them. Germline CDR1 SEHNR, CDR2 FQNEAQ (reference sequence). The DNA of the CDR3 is TGTGCCAGCAGCTTGGGCTCAATGGGCACTGAAGCTTTCTTT. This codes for CASSLGSMGTEAFF.

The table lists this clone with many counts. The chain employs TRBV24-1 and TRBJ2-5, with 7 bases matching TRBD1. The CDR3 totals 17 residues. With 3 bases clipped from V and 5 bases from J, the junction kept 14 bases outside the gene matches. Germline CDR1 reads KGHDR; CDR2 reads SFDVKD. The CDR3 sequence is CATSDPRETGPWETQYF. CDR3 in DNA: TGTGCCACCAGTGATCCCCGCGAGACAGGGCCTTGGGAGACCCAGTACTTC.

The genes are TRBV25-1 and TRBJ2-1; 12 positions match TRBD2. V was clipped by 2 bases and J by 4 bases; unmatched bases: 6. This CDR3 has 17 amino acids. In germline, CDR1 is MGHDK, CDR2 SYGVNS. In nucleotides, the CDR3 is TGTGCCAGCAGTGAAGGCGGCCTAGCGGGGGGGTACAATGAGCAGTTCTTC. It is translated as CASSEGGLAGGYNEQFF.

The CDR3, as DNA: TGTGCCAGCAGCTTCCCACCGGGACAAGGAAATGAAGCTTTCTTT. Amino acids: CASSFPPGQGNEAFF. The chain couples TRBV5-4 to TRBJ1-1, with D possibly matching TRBD1 (6 bases). The CDR3 covers 15 residues. V lost 2 bases and J lost 7, with 18 bases in between. Germline CDR1 reads SGHNT; CDR2 reads YYREEE (reference sequence). The full variable domain, in which reference TRBV5-4 and TRBJ1-1 provide the parts outside the CDR3, is ETGVTQSPTHLIKTRGQQVTLRCSSQSGHNTVSWYQQALGQGPQFIFQYYREEENGRGNFPPRFSGLQFPNYSSELNVNALELDDSALYLCASSFPPGQGNEAFFGQGTRLTVV.

CDR3 sequence: CSASFEGFLGGAQYF. CDR3 in DNA: TGCAGTGCTAGTTTCGAGGGTTTTCTAGGGGGTGCGCAGTATTTT. V gene TRBV20-1 combines with J gene TRBJ2-3; D is possibly TRBD1 (6 bases). The V end was cut by 3 bases, the J end by 10 bases, with 23 bases between. CDR3 length: 15 residues. The germline V gene has CDR1 DFQATT and CDR2 SNEGSKA (reference sequence).

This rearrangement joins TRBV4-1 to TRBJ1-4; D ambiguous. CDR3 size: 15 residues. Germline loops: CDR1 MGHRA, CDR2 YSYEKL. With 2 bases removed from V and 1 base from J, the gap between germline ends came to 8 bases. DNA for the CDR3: TGCGCCAGCAGCCAAACACAGCAAACTAATGAAAAACTGTTTTTT. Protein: CASSQTQQTNEKLFF.

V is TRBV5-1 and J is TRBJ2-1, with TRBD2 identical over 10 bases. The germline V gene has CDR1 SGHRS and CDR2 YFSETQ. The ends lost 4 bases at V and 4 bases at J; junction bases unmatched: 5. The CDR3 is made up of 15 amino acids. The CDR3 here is CASSPAGGLYNEQFF. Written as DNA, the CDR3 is TGCGCCAGCAGCCCAGCGGGGGGGCTGTACAATGAGCAGTTCTTC. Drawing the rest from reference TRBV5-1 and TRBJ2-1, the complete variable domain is KAGVTQTPRYLIKTRGQQVTLSCSPISGHRSVSWYQQTPGQGLQFLFEYFSETQRNKGNFPGRFSGRQFSNSRSEMNVSTLELGDSALYLCASSPAGGLYNEQFFGPGTRLTVL.

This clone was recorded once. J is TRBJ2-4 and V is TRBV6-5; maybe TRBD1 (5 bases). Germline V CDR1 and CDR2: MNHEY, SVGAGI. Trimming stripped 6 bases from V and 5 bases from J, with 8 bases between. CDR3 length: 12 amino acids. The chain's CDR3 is CASRTGENIQYF. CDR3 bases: TGTGCCAGCAGAACAGGCGAAAACATTCAGTACTTC.

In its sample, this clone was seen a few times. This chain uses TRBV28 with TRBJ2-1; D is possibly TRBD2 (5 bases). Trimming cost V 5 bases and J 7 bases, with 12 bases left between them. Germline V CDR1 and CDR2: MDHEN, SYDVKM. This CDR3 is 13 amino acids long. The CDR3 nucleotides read TGTGCCAGCAGTGATACTAGTAAGAATGAGCAGTTCTTC. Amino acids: CASSDTSKNEQFF.

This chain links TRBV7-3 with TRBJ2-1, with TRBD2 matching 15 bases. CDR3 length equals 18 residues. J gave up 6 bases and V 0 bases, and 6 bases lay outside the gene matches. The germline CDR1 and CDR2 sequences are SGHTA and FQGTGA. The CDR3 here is CASSLTDPGLAGGNEQFF. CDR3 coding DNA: TGTGCCAGCAGCTTAACCGATCCGGGACTAGCGGGGGGCAATGAGCAGTTCTTC.

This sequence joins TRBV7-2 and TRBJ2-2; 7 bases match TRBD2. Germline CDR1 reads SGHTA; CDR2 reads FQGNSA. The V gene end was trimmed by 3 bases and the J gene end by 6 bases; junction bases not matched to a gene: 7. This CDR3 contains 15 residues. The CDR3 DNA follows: TGTGCCAGCAGCTTGGCCGGACTAGTGGCCGGGGAGCTGTTTTTT. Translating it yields CASSLAGLVAGELFF.

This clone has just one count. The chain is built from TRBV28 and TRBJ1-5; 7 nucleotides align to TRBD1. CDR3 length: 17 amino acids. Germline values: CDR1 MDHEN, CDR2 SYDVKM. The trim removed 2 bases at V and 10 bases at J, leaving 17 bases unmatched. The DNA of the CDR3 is TGTGCCAGCAGTTTACCACAGGGGATGGGCAGGGGTGGCCCCCAGCATTTT. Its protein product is CASSLPQGMGRGGPQHF. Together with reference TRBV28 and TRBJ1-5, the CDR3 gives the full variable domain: DVKVTQSSRYLVKRTGEKVFLECVQDMDHENMFWYRQDPGLGLRLIYFSYDVKMKEKGDIPEGYSVSREKKERFSLILESASTNQTSMYLCASSLPQGMGRGGPQHFGDGTRLSIL.

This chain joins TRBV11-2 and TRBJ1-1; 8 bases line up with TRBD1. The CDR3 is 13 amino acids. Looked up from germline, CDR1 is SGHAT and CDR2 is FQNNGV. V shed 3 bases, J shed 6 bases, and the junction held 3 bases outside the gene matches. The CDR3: CASSFRGRAEAFF. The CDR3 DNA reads TGTGCCAGCAGCTTCAGGGGGCGCGCTGAAGCTTTCTTT.

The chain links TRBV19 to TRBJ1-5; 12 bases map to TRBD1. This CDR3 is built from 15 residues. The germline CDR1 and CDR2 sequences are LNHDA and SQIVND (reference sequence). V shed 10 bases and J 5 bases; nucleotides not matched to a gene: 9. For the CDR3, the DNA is TGTGCCACCCGTAGGGACAGGGGGCGCGATCAGCCCCAGCATTTT. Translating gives CATRRDRGRDQPQHF.

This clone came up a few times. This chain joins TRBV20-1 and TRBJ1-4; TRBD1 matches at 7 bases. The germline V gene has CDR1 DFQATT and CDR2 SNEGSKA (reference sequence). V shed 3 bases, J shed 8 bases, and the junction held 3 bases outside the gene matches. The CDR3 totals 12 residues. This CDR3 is CSASNRGEKLFF. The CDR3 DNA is TGCAGTGCTAGTAACAGGGGCGAAAAACTGTTTTTT.

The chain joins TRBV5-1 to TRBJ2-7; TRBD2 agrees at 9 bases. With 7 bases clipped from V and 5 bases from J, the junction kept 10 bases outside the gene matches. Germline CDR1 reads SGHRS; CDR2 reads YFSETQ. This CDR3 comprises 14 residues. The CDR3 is CASRTSALGNEQYF. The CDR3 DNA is TGCGCCAGCCGGACTAGCGCTCTTGGTAACGAGCAGTACTTC.